This TCR beta chain was recorded in a study of cytomegalovirus exposure and HLA in healthy donors. In the PCR, 60 Vbeta and 13 Jbeta primers were used. Some clones are missing from TCRdb's copy, which holds only in-frame ones; the method was immunoSEQ multiplex PCR. The sample has about 150,000 clones; about three quarters are singletons. V lost 0 bases, J lost 6 bases, and 10 bases lay in between. The CDR3 totals 14 residues. Germline V gene sequence: CDR1 SGHRS, CDR2 YFSETQ. This TCR was sampled from a middle-aged woman in good health and CMV-seronegative. The chain couples TRBV5-1 to TRBJ2-1; D is possibly TRBD2 (5 bases). The source material was PBMCs. The CDR3 coding sequence is TGCGCCAGCAGCTTGGCTTCTAGCATCAATGAGCAGTTCTTC. It yields the protein CASSLASSINEQFF.